A single sample gave rise to the 5 T cell receptor beta chains below, sequenced in a study of control samples from healthy donors and cancer patients. The data were produced by immunoSEQ multiplex PCR, yet TCRdb's version contains in-frame clones alone and is incomplete. The sample holds about 170,000 clones, about nine tenths seen once. The sequenced sample consisted of blood. These receptor sequences come from a woman aged 30 to 39 in good health.

V usage is TRBV12-3 or TRBV12-4 and J usage is TRBJ1-5, with D possibly TRBD1 on 6 matching bases. This CDR3 is built from 13 residues. V lost 5 bases and J 4 bases, leaving 9 bases between the germline ends. The CDR3 loop reads CASSPTGNQPQHF. The CDR3 DNA is TGTGCCAGCAGTCCGACAGGTAATCAGCCCCAGCATTTT.

The chain uses TRBV6-2 or TRBV6-3 and TRBJ2-2; 10 bases map to TRBD1. CDR1 is MNHEY and CDR2 is SVGEGT in the germline V gene. J was trimmed by 7 bases and V by 4 bases; bases with no gene match: 3. The CDR3 length is 14 residues. The CDR3, as DNA: TGTGCCAGCAGTTCGACAGGGGGCGGCGGGGAGCTGTTTTTT. Protein sequence: CASSSTGGGGELFF.

The chain carries TRBV5-1 and TRBJ1-1; no definite D call. This CDR3 is built from 13 residues. Germline assignment: CDR1 SGHRS and CDR2 YFSETQ. V lost 0 bases and J 10 bases, leaving 13 bases between the germline ends. The CDR3 DNA is TGCGCCAGCAGCTTGGCCGGGAGGGCTTCAGCTTTCTTT. It is translated as CASSLAGRASAFF.

Note on this clone: The sample has other DNA sequences that encode this CDR3 too. V and J are TRBV20-1 and TRBJ2-7; no firm D call. The CDR3 sequence is 11 residues long. Germline V gene sequence: CDR1 DFQATT, CDR2 SNEGSKA (reference sequence). Trimming took off 3 bases at V and 1 base at J, with 4 bases between the two ends. CDR3 protein: CSARGSYEQYF. The CDR3 bases are TGCAGTGCTAGGGGGTCCTACGAGCAGTACTTC.

The chain couples TRBV7-2 to TRBJ1-6; unclear D gene. Trimming took 6 bases from V and 7 from J, leaving 13 bases between them. Looked up from germline, CDR1 is SGHTA and CDR2 is FQGNSA. The length of the CDR3 is 14 residues. CDR3 amino acids: CASRGGVGNSPLHF. The DNA of the CDR3 is TGTGCCAGCAGAGGTGGGGTAGGGAATTCACCCCTCCACTTT.